The present T cell receptor beta chain was sequenced within a study of CD8+ T cells in alopecia areata. Treatment indicated: oral pan-JAK inhibitor, 5-10 mg twice daily. The investigators collected lesional scalp punch biopsies and peripheral blood from alopecia areata patients. Whole-study findings and limits: Scalp sequencing captures resident alphabeta T cells of normal skin too. It was lesional scalp, especially alopecia totalis/universalis, that showed higher clonality than normal scalp. On tofacitinib, scalp clonality and expanded CD8+ clones among top 100 fell significantly.

cDNA serving as the sequencing template came from extracted, reverse transcribed RNA. Clones were read by immunoSEQ multiplex PCR, and TCRdb kept only the in-frame ones, dropping some. The sample lists about 250,000 clones, 50% to 75% occurring once. For this clone: Its antigen is still unknown.

The receptor was derived from a human donor with alopecia areata. Source: CD4+ T cells sorted from blood, taken around week 54, from a patient treated with tofacitinib.

The CDR3, as DNA: TGTGCCTGGAGTTTTGACAGGGGGCGAGGTTCACCCCTCCACTTT. This translates into CAWSFDRGRGSPLHF. This chain joins TRBV30 and TRBJ1-6; 10 bases map to TRBD1. CDR1 and CDR2 from the germline V gene are GTSNPN and SVGIG (reference sequence). The V and J ends lost 2 bases and 9 bases, in that order; junction bases with no gene match: 7. The length of the CDR3 is 15 residues.